This passage covers 31 T cell receptor beta chains from one sample sequenced in a study of CD8 T cells in Susac syndrome. RNA totalling about 0.5 to 1 ug underwent reverse transcription with random hexamers. Using its own MiXCR run on the immunoSEQ multiplex PCR reads, TCRdb lists one record per CDR3 protein. The sample holds about 200,000 distinct CDR3 sequences, roughly 94% seen once. The sample taken for sequencing was CD4+ T cells from PBMCs. These receptors all stem from a human donor with multiple sclerosis.

The V and J genes are TRBV6-1 and TRBJ2-1, with 9 bases that match TRBD2. CDR3 length: 14 amino acids. With V trimmed by 5 bases and J by 10 bases, 9 bases remained unmatched. CDR1 and CDR2 from the germline V gene are MNHNS and SASEGT. CDR3 in amino acids: CASSPLGTSGEQFF. The CDR3 DNA follows: TGTGCCAGCAGTCCCCTGGGTACTAGCGGGGAGCAGTTCTTC.

J is TRBJ1-6 and V is TRBV12-3 or TRBV12-4; D ambiguous. The CDR3 totals 13 residues. V was clipped by 3 bases and J by 7 bases, with 7 bases between them. The CDR3: CASSLAGNSPLHF. DNA for the CDR3: TGTGCCAGCAGTTTGGCAGGCAATTCACCCCTCCACTTT.

This chain uses TRBV23-1 with TRBJ1-5, with TRBD1 as a possible D gene (5 bases). TRBV23-1 is flagged as an ORF with uncertain function. V gave up 4 bases and J gave up 1 base, with 17 bases separating them. The CDR3 length is 17 residues. In DNA, the CDR3 is TGCGCCAGCAGTCCACGTCATAGCCGGGACAGCAATCAGCCCCAGCATTTT. Protein product: CASSPRHSRDSNQPQHF.

This clonotype appeared a single time. The chain carries TRBV5-4 and TRBJ1-6; 8 bases fit TRBD1. Germline V lookup: CDR1 SGHNT, CDR2 YYREEE (reference sequence). The V and J ends lost 2 bases and 7 bases, in that order; junction bases with no gene match: 8. The CDR3 sequence is 16 residues long. The CDR3 region has the DNA TGTGCCAGCAGCTTCGGCCTCTGGACAGGGAATTCACCCCTCCACTTT. It translates to CASSFGLWTGNSPLHF.

The CDR3: CATSRGGAGNQPQHF. The CDR3 DNA is TGTGCCACCAGCAGAGGGGGGGCTGGCAATCAGCCCCAGCATTTT. The J gene is TRBJ1-5, the V gene TRBV15, with D possibly being TRBD1 (6 bases). The CDR3 is made up of 15 amino acids. Germline V gives CDR1 LNHNV, CDR2 YYDKDF (reference sequence). V was pared by 1 base and J by 2 bases, with 9 bases between.

V usage is TRBV30 and J usage is TRBJ2-7, with 9 bases identical to TRBD2. With V trimmed by 0 bases and J by 4 bases, 1 base remained unmatched. The CDR3 has 13 amino acids. Per the germline V gene, CDR1 is GTSNPN and CDR2 is SVGIG (reference sequence). The CDR3 coding sequence is TGTGCCTGGAGTGTAGCGGGGGGTTACGAGCAGTACTTC. It codes for CAWSVAGGYEQYF.

The rearrangement joins TRBV3-1 to TRBJ2-1, with D possibly matching TRBD2 (5 bases). CDR1 and CDR2 (germline): LGHDT, YNNKEL (reference sequence). V dropped 4 bases and J dropped 7 bases, with 14 bases sitting between them. The CDR3 covers 14 residues. As DNA, the CDR3 is TGTGCCAGCAGCCTAAACGGTCGGGGAAATGAGCAGTTCTTC. This translates into CASSLNGRGNEQFF.

The J gene is TRBJ2-1, the V gene TRBV9; TRBD2 matches at 8 bases. In germline, CDR1 is SGDLS, CDR2 YYNGEE. V dropped 7 bases and J dropped 2; count of bases not matched to a gene: 5. CDR3 length equals 14 residues. The CDR3 sequence is CASSRGDAYNEQFF. Here the CDR3 DNA reads TGTGCCAGCTCGCGGGGGGACGCCTACAATGAGCAGTTCTTC.

The chain couples TRBV12-5 to TRBJ2-4; D could derive from TRBD1 or TRBD2 (6 bases each). The germline V gene encodes CDR1 LGHNT and CDR2 FRNRAP. This CDR3 contains 12 residues. Trimming took off 7 bases at V and 8 bases at J, with 12 bases between the two ends. DNA for the CDR3: TGTGCTAGTGAGGGGGGTCAGGACATTCAGTACTTC. It specifies CASEGGQDIQYF.

The chain recombines TRBV13 with TRBJ2-7, with unresolved D. Germline assignment: CDR1 PRHDT and CDR2 FYEKMQ (reference sequence). The CDR3 has 14 residues. V was shortened by 2 bases and J by 2 bases, with 10 bases between the two germline ends. The CDR3 spells CASSLKGLAYEQYF. The CDR3 nucleotides are TGTGCCAGCAGCTTAAAGGGTCTCGCCTACGAGCAGTACTTC.

The genes are TRBV30 and TRBJ1-2; D is unresolved. The CDR3 totals 12 residues. Germline CDR1 is GTSNPN and CDR2 is SVGIG (reference sequence). In nucleotides, the CDR3 is TGTGCGACCTCCGGGAGTCGAAATGGCTACACCTTC. Protein product: CATSGSRNGYTF.

This chain connects TRBV3-1 to TRBJ2-1; 7 bases fit TRBD2. The CDR3 is 14 amino acids. In germline, CDR1 is LGHDT, CDR2 YNNKEL (reference sequence). J gave up 4 bases and V 5 bases, and 5 bases lay outside the gene matches. In DNA form, the CDR3 reads TGTGCCAGCAGCGCTCGGGGGGAATACAATGAGCAGTTCTTC. As protein: CASSARGEYNEQFF.

The rearrangement links TRBV6-1 to TRBJ1-1; D ambiguous. Germline V gene sequence: CDR1 MNHNS, CDR2 SASEGT. CDR3 length: 13 residues. V was clipped by 7 bases and J by 0 bases, with 9 bases between them. The CDR3 region has the DNA TGTGCCAGCACCCCTACAGTGAACACTGAAGCTTTCTTT. Amino acids: CASTPTVNTEAFF.

V is TRBV7-3 and J is TRBJ2-2; 10 positions match TRBD2. The CDR3 loop spans 16 amino acids. V trimming: 4 bases; J trimming: 3 bases; junction bases outside the gene matches: 5. CDR1 and CDR2 from the germline V gene are SGHTA and FQGTGA. This CDR3 reads CASSSSGGSDTGELFF. The DNA of the CDR3 is TGTGCCAGCAGCTCTAGCGGGGGCTCCGACACCGGGGAGCTGTTTTTT.

The rearrangement links TRBV30 to TRBJ1-2; unclear D gene. CDR1 is GTSNPN and CDR2 is SVGIG in the germline V gene (reference sequence). The V end was cut by 2 bases, the J end by 8 bases, with 15 bases between. This CDR3 comprises 13 residues. The CDR3 sequence: CAWSLKGTLGYTF. The CDR3 DNA reads as TGTGCCTGGAGTTTGAAAGGCACACTCGGCTACACCTTC.

V usage is TRBV9 and J usage is TRBJ2-1; D unresolved. CDR3 size: 14 residues. Germline lookup yields CDR1 SGDLS and CDR2 YYNGEE. V lost 4 bases and J lost 9, with 17 bases in between. The CDR3 reads CASSFKGFEAEQFF. The CDR3 DNA follows: TGTGCCAGCAGCTTCAAAGGGTTCGAGGCTGAGCAGTTCTTC.

The chain has TRBV20-1 and TRBJ1-2; tentative D call: TRBD1 (5 bases). This CDR3 is built from 13 residues. V lost 1 base to trimming and J lost 6 bases, with 12 bases between them. Germline-derived CDR1 and CDR2 are DFQATT and SNEGSKA (reference sequence). The CDR3 here is CSARVVMTDGYTF. DNA of the CDR3: TGCAGTGCTAGAGTGGTGATGACAGATGGCTACACCTTC.

The J gene is TRBJ2-7, the V gene TRBV7-9, with 7 bases lining up with TRBD1. The CDR3 has 16 amino acids. V lost 5 bases to trimming and J lost 4 bases; unmatched junction nucleotides: 14. From germline, CDR1 is SEHNR and CDR2 FQNEAQ (reference sequence). DNA of the CDR3: TGTGCCAGCAGCGTCATTTGCCGACAGGGCCCTTACGAGCAGTACGTC. It translates to CASSVICRQGPYEQYV.

V usage is TRBV24-1 and J usage is TRBJ2-5; 9 bases fit TRBD1. Trimming cost V 5 bases and J 5 bases; bases outside gene matches: 8. The CDR3 contains 15 residues. Germline V lookup: CDR1 KGHDR, CDR2 SFDVKD. CDR3 bases: TGTGCCACCAGTGCAAGGACAGGGGTCGGGGAGACCCAGTACTTC. It specifies CATSARTGVGETQYF.

The rearrangement joins TRBV3-1 to TRBJ1-2, with unresolved D. This CDR3 comprises 14 residues. In germline, CDR1 is LGHDT, CDR2 YNNKEL (reference sequence). Deletions cut 0 bases from V and 1 base from J, with 6 bases between. The chain's CDR3 is CASSQERGNYGYTF. The DNA of the CDR3 is TGTGCCAGCAGCCAAGAGCGGGGTAACTATGGCTACACCTTC.

The chain carries TRBV29-1 and TRBJ1-4; D might be TRBD1 (6 bases). Germline-derived CDR1 and CDR2 are SQVTM and ANQGSEA. The CDR3 extends over 13 amino acids. V was clipped by 4 bases and J by 7 bases, with 13 bases between them. Here the CDR3 reads CSVGDTDGEKLFF. CDR3 bases: TGCAGCGTTGGGGACACCGATGGTGAAAAACTGTTTTTT.

The chain combines TRBV7-9 with TRBJ2-7; the D gene is possibly TRBD2 (6 bases). V shed 5 bases and J shed 4 bases, with 12 bases lying between them. Germline CDR1 SEHNR, CDR2 FQNEAQ (reference sequence). This CDR3 contains 13 residues. CDR3: CASSLGRLYEQYV. In DNA form, the CDR3 reads TGTGCCAGCAGCCTGGGGAGGCTATACGAGCAGTACGTC.

The chain recombines TRBV3-1 with TRBJ2-5; D is unresolved. V was shortened by 3 bases and J by 5 bases, with 10 bases between the two germline ends. CDR3 length: 13 residues. The germline V gene has CDR1 LGHDT and CDR2 YNNKEL (reference sequence). The CDR3 loop is CASSHQSVETQYF. The CDR3 DNA reads as TGTGCCAGCAGCCATCAAAGTGTGGAGACCCAGTACTTC.

The V and J genes are TRBV5-4 and TRBJ2-5; TRBD1 aligns across 9 bases. Losses at the gene ends were 2 bases for V and 2 bases for J; bases not matched to a gene: 7. The CDR3 spans 16 residues. Germline V CDR1 and CDR2: SGHNT, YYREEE (reference sequence). The chain's CDR3 is CASSFRTGTGQETQYF. As DNA, the CDR3 is TGTGCCAGCAGCTTCCGTACCGGGACAGGGCAAGAGACCCAGTACTTC.

The rearrangement joins TRBV2 to TRBJ2-7; D may be TRBD1 (7 bases). From germline, CDR1 is SNHLY and CDR2 FYNNEI. There are 12 residues in the CDR3. Trimming pared 6 bases from V and 4 bases from J, leaving 10 bases between. DNA of the CDR3: TGTGCCAGCAGGGCAGGGGGGTACGAGCAGTACTTC. Amino acid sequence: CASRAGGYEQYF.

The chain has TRBV4-2 and TRBJ1-1, with D possibly being TRBD1 (5 bases). The CDR3 is 16 amino acids. Looked up from germline, CDR1 is LGHNA and CDR2 is YNFKEQ. V was pared by 0 bases and J by 0 bases, with 11 bases between. In nucleotides, the CDR3 is TGTGCCAGCAGCCAAGATGGCGGGGCCATGAACACTGAAGCTTTCTTT. Amino acids: CASSQDGGAMNTEAFF.

The chain recombines TRBV20-1 with TRBJ2-4; the D is unclear. Trimming removed 6 bases at V and 0 bases at J, with 18 bases between. Germline V lookup: CDR1 DFQATT, CDR2 SNEGSKA (reference sequence). CDR3 length: 16 residues. CDR3 sequence: CSADRPPGVAKNIQYF. The CDR3 nucleotides are TGCAGTGCCGACCGACCCCCGGGCGTAGCCAAAAACATTCAGTACTTC.

The CDR3 nucleotides read TGTGCCAGCAGCGTCGGGACAGGCAGGCCCTACGAGCAGTACTTC. Encoded protein: CASSVGTGRPYEQYF. The chain joins TRBV9 to TRBJ2-7, with TRBD1 identical over 8 bases. The germline CDR1 and CDR2 sequences are SGDLS and YYNGEE. The trim removed 2 bases at V and 2 bases at J, leaving 6 bases unmatched. There are 15 residues in the CDR3.

The V call is TRBV12-3 or TRBV12-4, the J call TRBJ1-6; D is ambiguous. V lost 4 bases and J lost 7, with 2 bases in between. This CDR3 is built from 11 residues. CDR3 nucleotides: TGTGCCAGCAGTTACAATTCACCCCTCCACTTT. This sequence encodes CASSYNSPLHF.

The J gene is TRBJ1-2, the V gene TRBV5-1; 7 nucleotides agree with TRBD1. In germline, CDR1 is SGHRS, CDR2 YFSETQ. The CDR3 runs to 14 residues. The V and J ends lost 4 bases and 6 bases, in that order; junction bases with no gene match: 9. The CDR3 reads CASSVGTAWDGYTF. The CDR3 coding sequence is TGCGCCAGCAGCGTCGGGACAGCATGGGATGGCTACACCTTC.

The CDR3 DNA is TGTGCCAGCAAAGTTTCATCTGGGGCCAACGTCCTGACTTTC. Its translation is CASKVSSGANVLTF. This chain joins TRBV6-6 and TRBJ2-6; D remains unclear. Trimming shortened V by 7 bases and J by 1 base, and 8 bases separated the two germline ends. The CDR3 has 14 residues. Germline assignment: CDR1 MNHNY and CDR2 SVGAGI (reference sequence).